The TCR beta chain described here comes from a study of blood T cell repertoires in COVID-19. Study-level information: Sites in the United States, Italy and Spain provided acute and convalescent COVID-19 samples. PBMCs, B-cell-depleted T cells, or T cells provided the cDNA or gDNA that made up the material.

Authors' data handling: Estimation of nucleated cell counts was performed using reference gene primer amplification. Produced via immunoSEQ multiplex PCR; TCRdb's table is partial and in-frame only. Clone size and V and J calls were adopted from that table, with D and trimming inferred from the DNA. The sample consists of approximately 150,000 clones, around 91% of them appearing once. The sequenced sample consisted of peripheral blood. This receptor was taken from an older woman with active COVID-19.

The CDR3 region is CASSHGRTRANGYTF. The CDR3 DNA is TGCGCCAGCAGCCACGGTAGGACGAGGGCTAATGGCTACACCTTC. The J gene is TRBJ1-2, the V gene TRBV5-1; unclear D gene. With 4 bases removed from V and 6 bases from J, the gap between germline ends came to 19 bases. CDR3 length: 15 amino acids. Per the germline V gene, CDR1 is SGHRS and CDR2 is YFSETQ. The whole variable domain, filled in from reference TRBV5-1 and TRBJ1-2, reads KAGVTQTPRYLIKTRGQQVTLSCSPISGHRSVSWYQQTPGQGLQFLFEYFSETQRNKGNFPGRFSGRQFSNSRSEMNVSTLELGDSALYLCASSHGRTRANGYTFGSGTRLTVV.